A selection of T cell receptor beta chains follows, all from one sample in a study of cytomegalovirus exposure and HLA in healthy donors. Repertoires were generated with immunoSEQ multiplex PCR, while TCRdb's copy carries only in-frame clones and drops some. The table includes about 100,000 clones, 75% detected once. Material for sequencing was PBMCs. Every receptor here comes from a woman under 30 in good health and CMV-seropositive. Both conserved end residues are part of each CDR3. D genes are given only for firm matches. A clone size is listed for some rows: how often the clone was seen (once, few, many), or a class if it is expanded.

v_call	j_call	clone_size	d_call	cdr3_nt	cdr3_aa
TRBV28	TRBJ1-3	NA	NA	TGTGCCAGCAGTTTATTCGGGGTCTCTGGAAACACCATATATTTT	CASSLFGVSGNTIYF
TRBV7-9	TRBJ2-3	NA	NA	TGTGCCAGCAGCACCAGACAGACCACAGATACGCAGTATTTT	CASSTRQTTDTQYF
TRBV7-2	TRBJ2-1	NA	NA	TGTGCCAGCAGCTCGATAGGAGGGTCGGGTGGTGAGCAGTTCTTC	CASSSIGGSGGEQFF
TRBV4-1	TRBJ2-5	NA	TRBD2	TGCGCCAGCAGCCAATTGGGACTAGCGAAAGAGACCCAGTACTTC	CASSQLGLAKETQYF
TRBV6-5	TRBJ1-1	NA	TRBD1	TGTGCCAGCAGCCAAACAGGGGTCACTGAAGCTTTCTTT	CASSQTGVTEAFF
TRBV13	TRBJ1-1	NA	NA	TGTGCCAGCAGTCAGACAGATGAAGCTTTCTTT	CASSQTDEAFF
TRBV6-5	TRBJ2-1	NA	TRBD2	TGTGCCAGCAGTTCGGCCGGGACTAGTACGTTCTTC	CASSSAGTSTFF
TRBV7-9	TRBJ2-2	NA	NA	TGTGCCAGCAGCCCCGTAGGCGGGACGAACACCGGGGAGCTGTTTTTT	CASSPVGGTNTGELFF
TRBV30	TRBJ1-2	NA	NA	TGTGCCTGGAGCCAAGGACCGCCGGGATACACCTTC	CAWSQGPPGYTF
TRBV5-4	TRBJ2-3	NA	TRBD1	TGTGCCAGCAGCCCGACAGGGAGCCTAGATACGCAGTATTTT	CASSPTGSLDTQYF
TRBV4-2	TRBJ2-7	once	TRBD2	TGTGCCAGCAGCCTTTCCGTTGCGGGAGAGGGGTACGAGCAGTACTTC	CASSLSVAGEGYEQYF
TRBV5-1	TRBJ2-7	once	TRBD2	TGCGCCAGCAGCCCGGGACTAGCGGGAGGTGTCTACGAGCAGTACTTC	CASSPGLAGGVYEQYF
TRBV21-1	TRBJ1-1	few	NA	TGTGCCAGCAGCAAAGTCCGTCAGGGGGACACTGAAGCTTTCTTT	CASSKVRQGDTEAFF
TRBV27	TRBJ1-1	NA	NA	TGTGCCAGCAGTTTTAACAGGGACACTGAAGCTTTCTTT	CASSFNRDTEAFF
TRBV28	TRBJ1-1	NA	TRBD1	TGTGCCAGCAGTCCCCCCAGGGGGGTGGATAACACTGAAGCTTTCTTT	CASSPPRGVDNTEAFF
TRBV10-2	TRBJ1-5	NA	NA	TGCGCCAGCAGCAGGGAAACGGACCAGCCCCAGCATTTT	CASSRETDQPQHF
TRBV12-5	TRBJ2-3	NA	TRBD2	TGTGCTAGTGGACCGGGACTAGCGATCACAGATACGCAGTATTTT	CASGPGLAITDTQYF
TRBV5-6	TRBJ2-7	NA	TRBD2	TGTGCCAGCAGCTCTAGCGGGAGGGCCTACGAGCAGTACTTC	CASSSSGRAYEQYF
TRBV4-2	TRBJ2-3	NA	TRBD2	TGTGCCAGCAGCATTAGCGGGAGAGTTGCGTGGACAGATACGCAGTATTTT	CASSISGRVAWTDTQYF
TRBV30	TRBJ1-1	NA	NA	TGTGCCTGGAGGAGGACACTGAACACTGAAGCTTTCTTT	CAWRRTLNTEAFF
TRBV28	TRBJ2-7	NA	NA	TGTGCCAGCACCAAAGGGAGGGAGCAGTACTTC	CASTKGREQYF
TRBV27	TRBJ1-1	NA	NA	TGTGCCAGCAGTTTGGGGGGGGCCGCTGAAGCTTTCTTT	CASSLGGAAEAFF
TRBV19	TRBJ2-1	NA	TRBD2	TGTGCCAGTAGGGAACTAGCGGGCATTGACAATGAGCAGTTCTTC	CASRELAGIDNEQFF
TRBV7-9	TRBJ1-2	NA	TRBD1	TGTGCCAGCAGCTTAGTAAAGGGACAGGGGGCTTATGGCTACACCTTC	CASSLVKGQGAYGYTF
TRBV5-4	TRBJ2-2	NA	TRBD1	TGTGCCAGCAACTTGGCGGGACAGGGTGGGGAGCTGTTTTTT	CASNLAGQGGELFF
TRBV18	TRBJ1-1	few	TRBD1	TGTGCCAGCTCACCCCCTGGGACAGATTTGAACACTGAAGCTTTCTTT	CASSPPGTDLNTEAFF
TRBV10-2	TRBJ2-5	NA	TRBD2	TGCGCCAGCAGTCCTAGACTAGCGGGAGAGAGAGAGACCCAGTACTTC	CASSPRLAGERETQYF
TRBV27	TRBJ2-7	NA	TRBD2	TGTGCCAGCGGAGGACTAGACGGGAGAGGCGAGCAGTACTTC	CASGGLDGRGEQYF
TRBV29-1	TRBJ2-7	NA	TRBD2	TGCAGCGTTGCTAGCGGCAGATCCTACGAGCAGTACTTC	CSVASGRSYEQYF
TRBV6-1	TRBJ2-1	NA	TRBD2	TGTGCCAGCAGTGAACTAGCGGGAGGCCCCTACAATGAGCAGTTCTTC	CASSELAGGPYNEQFF
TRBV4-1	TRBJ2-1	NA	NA	TGCGCCAGCAGCGAAGGGAAAGCGGTATACAATGAGCAGTTCTTC	CASSEGKAVYNEQFF
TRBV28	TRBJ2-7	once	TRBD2	TGTGCCAGCAGTTCCCCCTTCCGGGACACCGAGCGGGAGAACTACGAGCAGTACTTC	CASSSPFRDTERENYEQYF
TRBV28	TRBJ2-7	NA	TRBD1	TGTGCCAGCAGTTACGGGACAGGGGGCCACGAGCAGTACTTC	CASSYGTGGHEQYF
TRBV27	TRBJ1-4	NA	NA	TGTGCCAGCAGCGACAGAGTGGGAGAAAAACTGTTTTTT	CASSDRVGEKLFF
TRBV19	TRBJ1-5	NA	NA	TGTGCCAGTAGTATTCAGGCATTTCCTAGCAATCAGCCCCAGCATTTT	CASSIQAFPSNQPQHF
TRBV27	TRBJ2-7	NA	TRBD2	TGTGCCAGCAGTTTCGGACTAGCGGACTACGAGCAGTACTTC	CASSFGLADYEQYF
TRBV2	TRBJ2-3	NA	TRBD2	TGTGCCAGCAGTTTGCGGGAGCTCACAGATACGCAGTATTTT	CASSLRELTDTQYF
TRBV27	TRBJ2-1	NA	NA	TGTGCCAGCAGTTACATCCCCTACAATGAGCAGTTCTTC	CASSYIPYNEQFF
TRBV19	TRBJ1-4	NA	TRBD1	TGTGCCAGTAGGGGGACAGCAACTAATGAAAAACTGTTTTTT	CASRGTATNEKLFF
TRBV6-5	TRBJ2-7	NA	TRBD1	TGTGCCAGCAGTTACCGGACAGGGGGCTTAGACGAGCAGTACTTC	CASSYRTGGLDEQYF
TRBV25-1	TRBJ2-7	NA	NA	TGTGCCAGCAGTGACCTGTACGAGCAGTACTTC	CASSDLYEQYF
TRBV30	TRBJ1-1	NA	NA	TGTGCCTGGACCAGGACAGAGAACACTGAAGCTTTCTTT	CAWTRTENTEAFF
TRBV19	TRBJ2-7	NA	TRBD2	TGTGCCAGTAGTAGACGGACTAGCGGGAGACCCCCCTACGAGCAGTACTTC	CASSRRTSGRPPYEQYF
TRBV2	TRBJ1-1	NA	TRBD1	TGTGCCAGCAGTGACAGGGGGACTGAAGCTTTCTTT	CASSDRGTEAFF
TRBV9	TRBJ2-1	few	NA	TGTGCCAGCAGCGGATATCAGGCTCCTACATACAATGAGCAGTTCTTC	CASSGYQAPTYNEQFF
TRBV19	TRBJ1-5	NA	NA	TGTGCCAGTACCACCGTTGCGGGTTATCAGCCCCAGCATTTT	CASTTVAGYQPQHF